The T cell receptor (beta chain) under discussion was sequenced for a study of blood T cell repertoires in COVID-19. About the research overall: In each case, the material was cDNA or gDNA derived from T cells, B-cell-depleted T cells, or PBMCs.

V was trimmed by 5 bases and J by 3 bases, leaving 8 bases between them. The CDR3 runs 13 residues. Original processing methods: Amplification from reference gene primers served as the basis for estimated nucleated cell counts. The repertoire was sequenced with immunoSEQ multiplex PCR; TCRdb's copy has only in-frame clones and lacks some. V and J calls and clone size are as listed in that table; D and trimming were resolved from the DNA. The sample has hundreds of thousands of clones; approximately 80% are singletons. J is TRBJ1-5 and V is TRBV12-3 or TRBV12-4; D remains unclear. This TCR was sampled from an elderly woman with active or convalescent COVID-19. Sequencing was done on a sample of peripheral blood. The CDR3 is CASSTEDNQPQHF. CDR3 nucleotide sequence: TGTGCCAGCAGTACAGAAGACAATCAGCCCCAGCATTTT.